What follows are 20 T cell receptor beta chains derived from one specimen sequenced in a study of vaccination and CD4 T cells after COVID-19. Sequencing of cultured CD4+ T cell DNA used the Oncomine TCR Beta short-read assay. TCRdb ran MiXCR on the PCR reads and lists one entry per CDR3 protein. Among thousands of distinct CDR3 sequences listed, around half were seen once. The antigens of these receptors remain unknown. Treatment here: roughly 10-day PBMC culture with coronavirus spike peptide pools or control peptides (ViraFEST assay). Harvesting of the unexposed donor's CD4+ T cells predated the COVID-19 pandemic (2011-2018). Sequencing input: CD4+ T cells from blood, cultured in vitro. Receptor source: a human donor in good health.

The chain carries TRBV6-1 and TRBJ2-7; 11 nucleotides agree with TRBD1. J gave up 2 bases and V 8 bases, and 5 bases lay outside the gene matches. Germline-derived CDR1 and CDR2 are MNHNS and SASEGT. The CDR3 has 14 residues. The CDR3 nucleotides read TGTGCCAGCGTACCGGGACAGGGGGCCTACGAGCAGTACTTC. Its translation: CASVPGQGAYEQYF.

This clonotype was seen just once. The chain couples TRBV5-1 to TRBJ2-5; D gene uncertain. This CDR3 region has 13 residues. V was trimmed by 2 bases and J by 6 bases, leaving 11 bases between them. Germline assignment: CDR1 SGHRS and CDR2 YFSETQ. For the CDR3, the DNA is TGCGCCAGCAGCTTACAAAACGGACAGACCCAGTACTTC. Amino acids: CASSLQNGQTQYF.

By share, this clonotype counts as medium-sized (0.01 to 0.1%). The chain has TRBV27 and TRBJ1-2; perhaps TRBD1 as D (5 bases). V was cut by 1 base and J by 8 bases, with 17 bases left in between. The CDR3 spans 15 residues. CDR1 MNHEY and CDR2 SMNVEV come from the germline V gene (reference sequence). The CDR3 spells CASSLYPGQGSGYTF. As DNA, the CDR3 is TGTGCCAGCAGTTTATACCCCGGCCAGGGTTCGGGCTACACCTTC.

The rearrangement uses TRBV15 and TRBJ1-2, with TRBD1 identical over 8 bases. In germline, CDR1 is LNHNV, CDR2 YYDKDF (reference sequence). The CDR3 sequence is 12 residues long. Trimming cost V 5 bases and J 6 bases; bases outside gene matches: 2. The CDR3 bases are TGTGCCACCAGCGACAGGGGTCATGGCTACACCTTC. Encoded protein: CATSDRGHGYTF.

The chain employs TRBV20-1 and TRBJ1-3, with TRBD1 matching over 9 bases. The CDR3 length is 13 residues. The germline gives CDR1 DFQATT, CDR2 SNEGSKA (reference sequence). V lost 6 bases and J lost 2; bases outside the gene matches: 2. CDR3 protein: CSAWTGAGNTIYF. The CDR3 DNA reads TGCAGTGCCTGGACAGGGGCTGGAAACACCATATATTTT.

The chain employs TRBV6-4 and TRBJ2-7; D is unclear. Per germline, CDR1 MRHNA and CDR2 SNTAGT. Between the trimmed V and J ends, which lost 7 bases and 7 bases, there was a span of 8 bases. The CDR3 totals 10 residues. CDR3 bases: TGTGCCAGCATTGGTAGGGAGCAGTACTTC. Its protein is CASIGREQYF.

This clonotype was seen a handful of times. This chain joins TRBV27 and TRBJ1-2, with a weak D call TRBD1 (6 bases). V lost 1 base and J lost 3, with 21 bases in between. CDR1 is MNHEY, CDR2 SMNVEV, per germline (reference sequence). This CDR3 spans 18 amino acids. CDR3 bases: TGTGCCAGCAGTTTATTCAACCCTCCTGCCAGGGGCGACTATGGCTACACCTTC. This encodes CASSLFNPPARGDYGYTF.

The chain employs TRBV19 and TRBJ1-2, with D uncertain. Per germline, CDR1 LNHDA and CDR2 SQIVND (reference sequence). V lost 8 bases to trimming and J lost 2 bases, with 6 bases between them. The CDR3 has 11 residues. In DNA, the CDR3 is TGTGCCAGTTATGCAAACTATGGCTACACCTTC. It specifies CASYANYGYTF.

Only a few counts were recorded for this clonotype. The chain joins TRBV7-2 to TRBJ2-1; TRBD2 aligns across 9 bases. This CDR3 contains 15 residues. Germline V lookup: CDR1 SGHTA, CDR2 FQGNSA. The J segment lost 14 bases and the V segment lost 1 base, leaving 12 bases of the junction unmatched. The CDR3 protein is CASSLVVGGIAGEFF. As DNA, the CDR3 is TGTGCCAGCAGCTTAGTTGTCGGGGGGATAGCGGGGGAGTTCTTC.

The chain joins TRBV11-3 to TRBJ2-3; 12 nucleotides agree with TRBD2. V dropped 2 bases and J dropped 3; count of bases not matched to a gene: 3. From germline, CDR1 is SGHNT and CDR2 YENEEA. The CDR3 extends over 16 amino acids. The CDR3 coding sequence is TGTGCCAGCAGCTTAAGGGGGACTAGCGGGACAGATACGCAGTATTTT. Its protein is CASSLRGTSGTDTQYF.

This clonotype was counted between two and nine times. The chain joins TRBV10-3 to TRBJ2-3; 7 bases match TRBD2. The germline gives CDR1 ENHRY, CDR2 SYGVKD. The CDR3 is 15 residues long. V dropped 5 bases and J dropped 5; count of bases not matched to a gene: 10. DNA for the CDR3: TGTGCCATCAGTAGCCTCCGGGACTACGTAGATACGCAGTATTTT. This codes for CAISSLRDYVDTQYF.

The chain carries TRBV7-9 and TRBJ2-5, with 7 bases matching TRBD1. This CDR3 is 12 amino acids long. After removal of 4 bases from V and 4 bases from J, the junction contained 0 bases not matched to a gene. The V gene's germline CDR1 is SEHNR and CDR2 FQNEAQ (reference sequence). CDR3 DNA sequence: TGTGCCAGCAGCTGGGACAGAGAGACCCAGTACTTC. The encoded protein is CASSWDRETQYF.

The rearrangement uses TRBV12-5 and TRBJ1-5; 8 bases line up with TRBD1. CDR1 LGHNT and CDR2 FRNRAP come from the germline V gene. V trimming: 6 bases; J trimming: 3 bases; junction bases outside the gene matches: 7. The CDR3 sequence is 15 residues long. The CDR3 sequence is CASGPTDRANQPQHF. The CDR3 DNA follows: TGTGCTAGTGGACCGACGGACAGGGCCAATCAGCCCCAGCATTTT.

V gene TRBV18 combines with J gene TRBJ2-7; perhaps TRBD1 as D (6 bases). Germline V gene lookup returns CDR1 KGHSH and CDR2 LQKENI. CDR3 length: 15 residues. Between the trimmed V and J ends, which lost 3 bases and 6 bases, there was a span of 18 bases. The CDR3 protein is CASSPASDSSTEQYF. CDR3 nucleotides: TGTGCCAGCTCACCCGCTTCGGACAGTTCAACCGAGCAGTACTTC.

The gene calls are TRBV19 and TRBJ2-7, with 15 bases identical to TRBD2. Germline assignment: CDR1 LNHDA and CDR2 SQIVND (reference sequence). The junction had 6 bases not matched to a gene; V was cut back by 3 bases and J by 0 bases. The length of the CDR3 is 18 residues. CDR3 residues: CASSILGTSGGFSYEQYF. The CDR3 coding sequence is TGTGCCAGTAGTATCCTCGGGACTAGCGGGGGGTTCTCCTACGAGCAGTACTTC.

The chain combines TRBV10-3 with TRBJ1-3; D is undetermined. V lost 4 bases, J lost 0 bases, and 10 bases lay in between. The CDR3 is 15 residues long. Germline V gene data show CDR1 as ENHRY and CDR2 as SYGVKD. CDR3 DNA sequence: TGTGCCATCAGTGCAGGCGTCCTCTCTGGAAACACCATATATTTT. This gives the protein CAISAGVLSGNTIYF.

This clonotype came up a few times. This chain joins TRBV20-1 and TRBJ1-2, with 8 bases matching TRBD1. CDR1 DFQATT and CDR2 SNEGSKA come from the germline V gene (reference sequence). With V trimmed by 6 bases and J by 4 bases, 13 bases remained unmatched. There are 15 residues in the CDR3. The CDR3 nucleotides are TGCAGTGCCCCCCTAGTCAGGACAGGGTTCTATGGCTACACCTTC. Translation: CSAPLVRTGFYGYTF.

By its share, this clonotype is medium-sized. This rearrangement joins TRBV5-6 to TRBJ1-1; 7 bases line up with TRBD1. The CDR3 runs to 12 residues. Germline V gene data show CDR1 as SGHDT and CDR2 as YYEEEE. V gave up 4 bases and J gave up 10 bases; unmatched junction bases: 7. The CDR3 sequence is CASSPVQGIAFF. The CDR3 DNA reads TGTGCCAGCAGCCCCGTACAGGGGATAGCTTTCTTT. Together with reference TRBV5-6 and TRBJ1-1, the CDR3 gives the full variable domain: DAGVTQSPTHLIKTRGQQVTLRCSPKSGHDTVSWYQQALGQGPQFIFQYYEEEERQRGNFPDRFSGHQFPNYSSELNVNALLLGDSALYLCASSPVQGIAFFGQGTRLTVV.

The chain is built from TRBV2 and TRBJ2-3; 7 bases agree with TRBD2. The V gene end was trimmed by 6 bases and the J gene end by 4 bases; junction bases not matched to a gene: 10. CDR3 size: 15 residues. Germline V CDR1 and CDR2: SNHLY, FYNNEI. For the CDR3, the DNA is TGTGCCAGCAGCCCACTAGCGTTCACGCCAGATACGCAGTATTTT. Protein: CASSPLAFTPDTQYF.

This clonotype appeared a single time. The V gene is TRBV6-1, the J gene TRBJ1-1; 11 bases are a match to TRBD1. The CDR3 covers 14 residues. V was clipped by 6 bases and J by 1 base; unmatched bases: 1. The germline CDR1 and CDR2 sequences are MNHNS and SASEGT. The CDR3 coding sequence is TGTGCCAGCAGGGGGACAGGGGGGAACACTGAAGCTTTCTTT. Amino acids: CASRGTGGNTEAFF.